The entry below describes one T cell receptor (beta chain). The antigen is unknown. Time point noted: baseline pretreatment blood. Treatment given: 15 Gy SBRT to primary tumor, nephrectomy 4 weeks later. Serial blood draws occurred at baseline and 2 and 4 weeks post-SBRT. The patient's renal cell carcinoma had clear cell pathology. Using immunoSEQ multiplex PCR, the repertoire was profiled, and TCRdb retains in-frame clones only, with some absent. The sample includes 90,000 to 95,000 clones, approximately 80% seen only once; the top ten take roughly 6.1%. The record originates from a study of radiation and T cells in renal cell carcinoma. General observations from the study: Baseline intratumoral clonotype presence is unknown without pretreatment biopsies. Top tumor clonotypes rose in blood 2 weeks post-radiation, then contracted.

Per the germline V gene, CDR1 is SGHRS and CDR2 is YFSETQ. Between the trimmed V and J ends, which lost 4 bases and 7 bases, there was a span of 12 bases. CDR3 length equals 12 residues. V gene TRBV5-1 combines with J gene TRBJ2-7, with D uncertain. Here the sequenced sample was blood, taken from a patient whose treatment included radiotherapy and nephrectomy. This clonotype was sampled from a man aged 60 to 75 with renal cell carcinoma. This CDR3 is CASSLDRGEQYF. In nucleotides, the CDR3 is TGCGCCAGCAGCCTGGACCGTGGAGAGCAGTACTTC.